This entry is about one T cell receptor beta chain. Methods used by the authors: Estimation of nucleated cell counts relied on the amplification of reference gene primers. TCRdb keeps only in-frame clones here, not all; method: immunoSEQ multiplex PCR. Clone size and V and J calls were adopted from that table, with D and trimming inferred from the DNA. The sample yields roughly 80,000 clones, approximately 91% seen once. The CDR3 totals 17 residues. In germline, CDR1 is LGHDT, CDR2 YNNKEL (reference sequence). V shed 3 bases, J shed 4 bases, and the junction held 13 bases outside the gene matches. The source of the sample is a study of blood T cell repertoires in COVID-19. At the level of the study: The cDNA or gDNA used as material had been derived from T cells, B-cell-depleted T cells, or PBMCs.

This clonotype was obtained from a woman of 80 years or more with acute or convalescent COVID-19. The J gene is TRBJ1-2, the V gene TRBV3-1 (or the pseudogene TRBV3-2), with 8 bases that match TRBD1. The material sequenced was peripheral blood. The CDR3 region has the DNA TGTGCCAGCAGCCACCTCACGGACAGGGACGGCACCTATGGCTACACCTTC. Its translation is CASSHLTDRDGTYGYTF.